The source of this TCR beta chain is a study of regulatory T cells in long-lasting Graves disease. General study points: Accuracy was perhaps lowered by the small sample size. With 2,500 to 3,500 shared public clonotypes, persistent patients exceeded new patients, who shared about a thousand.

This clonotype turned up a few times. No antigen is known for it. Assembly of TCR beta libraries relied on iRepertoire HTBI primers together with Arm-PCR of CDR3 regions. TCRdb called the multiplex PCR reads again in MiXCR, with one record for every CDR3 protein. The table records under 700,000 distinct CDR3 sequences, roughly 15% of them present only once. The V end lost 3 bases, the J end lost 4 bases, and 7 bases lay between the germline ends. The CDR3 sequence is 13 residues long. The time point denotes: newly diagnosed GD, antithyroid drugs for less than 3 months. TCR sequences were obtained from RNA taken from PBMCs. This sample was shared with a second study, whose subject was T cells in Graves' hyperthyroidism and ophthalmopathy.

Material: peripheral blood mononuclear cells (PBMCs), obtained at new diagnosis, from a patient treated with antithyroid drugs. The TCR originated in a woman aged 35-60 years with Graves disease. The chain employs TRBV12-3 or TRBV12-4 and TRBJ1-3; no firm D call. The DNA of the CDR3 is TGTGCCAGCAGTTTGACGGCAGGAAACACCATATATTTT. This codes for CASSLTAGNTIYF.